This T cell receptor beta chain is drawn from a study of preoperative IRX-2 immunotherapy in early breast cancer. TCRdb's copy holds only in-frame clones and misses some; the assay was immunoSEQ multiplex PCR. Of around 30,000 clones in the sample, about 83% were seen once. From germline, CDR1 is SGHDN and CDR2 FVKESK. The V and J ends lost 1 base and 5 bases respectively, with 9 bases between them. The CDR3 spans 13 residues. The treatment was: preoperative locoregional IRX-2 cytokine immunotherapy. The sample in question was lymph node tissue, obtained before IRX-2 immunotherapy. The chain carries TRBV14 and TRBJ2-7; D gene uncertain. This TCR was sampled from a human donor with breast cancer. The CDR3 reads CASSQVAGNEQYF. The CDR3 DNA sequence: TGTGCCAGCAGCCAAGTTGCTGGAAACGAGCAGTACTTC.